This T cell receptor beta chain came from a study of T cells after yellow fever vaccination. Study outcomes and limitations: Although the secondary response was weaker, it peaked faster, at day 5 versus 15.

This clonotype was detected only a few times. What it binds is unknown. Germline-derived CDR1 and CDR2 are LGHNT and FRNRAP. The CDR3 is 16 amino acids. The germline V and J ends were trimmed by 0 bases and 8 bases, with 16 bases remaining between them. One entry per CDR3 protein, called by TCRdb with MiXCR from the 5' RACE reads. The sample shows some 390,000 distinct CDR3 sequences, roughly 20% of them seen only once. The TCR comes from a man younger than 35 who received the YFV17D yellow fever vaccine. The specimen was PBMCs, collected before the yellow fever booster vaccination. V and J are TRBV12-5 and TRBJ1-4, with a tentative D call TRBD1 (6 bases). In DNA, the CDR3 is TGTGCTAGTGGTTTGGTACGCCCCCAGGGGATGGAAAAACTGTTTTTT. Translated: CASGLVRPQGMEKLFF.